This record concerns one TCR beta chain sequence. The sample is drawn from a study of T cell responses to AZD1222 COVID-19 vaccine. The assay was immunoSEQ multiplex PCR, and TCRdb's table has in-frame clones only and misses some. The table lists some 190,000 clones, about 93% of them singletons, with 1.5% to 2% in the top ten. Second-dose intervals of approximately 4 or approximately 12 weeks were pooled. The CDR3 is 15 residues long. The germline V gene has CDR1 SGHVS and CDR2 FQNEAQ. Trimming left V 1 base short and J 4 bases short, with 11 bases between. The rearrangement links TRBV7-8 to TRBJ2-1; D call uncertain. The sample was peripheral blood, taken 28 days after the second AZD1222 dose. This clonotype was obtained from an adult who received the AZD1222 COVID-19 vaccine. The DNA for the CDR3 is TGTGCCAGCAGCTTAGTTCAGGTGGCTTACAATGAGCAGTTCTTC. This sequence encodes CASSLVQVAYNEQFF.